The sample holds one count of the clone carrying this TCR beta chain. In the source study's methods: Reference gene primer amplification in the assay estimated nucleated cell counts. Sequencing was performed with immunoSEQ multiplex PCR; in TCRdb, only in-frame clones are kept and a portion is missing. V and J calls and clone size come straight from that table; D and trimming were deduced from the DNA. The repertoire holds approximately 50,000 clones, with roughly 90% as singletons. The source of the sample is a study of blood T cell repertoires in COVID-19. Study-level background: Acute and convalescent COVID-19 samples came from the United States, Italy and Spain. PBMCs, B-cell-depleted T cells, or T cells were the source of the cDNA or gDNA that made up the material.

The sequenced sample was peripheral blood. This TCR derives from a human donor in a cohort sampled during active COVID-19.

CDR3 sequence: CATSDRGDLGNQPQHF. For the CDR3, the DNA is TGTGCCACCAGTGACCGAGGGGACTTGGGCAATCAGCCCCAGCATTTT. The chain couples TRBV24-1 to TRBJ1-5; a weak D match, TRBD1 (5 bases). CDR3 length: 16 residues. V lost 4 bases and J lost 2, with 14 bases in between. Germline lookup yields CDR1 KGHDR and CDR2 SFDVKD.